The 14 T cell receptor beta chains listed next were all sequenced from one sample in a study. TCRdb re-analysed the 5' RACE reads in MiXCR, keeping a single row per CDR3 protein. The table includes over 40,000 distinct CDR3 sequences, approximately 22% detected once. The sorted Tregs were CD4+CD25+CD127-/low cells. Source material: Tregs sorted from blood. All receptors derive from a female donor with breast cancer.

Comment on this clonotype: It is likely a read error, because the conserved phenylalanine at the end of the CDR3 is missing. The chain couples TRBV27 to TRBJ1-6; TRBD1 agrees at 7 bases. The CDR3 totals 17 residues. Germline CDR1 and CDR2: MNHEY and SMNVEV (reference sequence). The trim removed 5 bases at V and 6 bases at J, leaving 13 bases unmatched. For the CDR3, the DNA is TGTGCCAGCAGTCGACGACCTAGGGACAGCAGTAATTCACCCCTCCACTCT. Encoded protein: CASSRRPRDSSNSPLHS.

This clonotype occurred many times. The V gene is TRBV5-1, the J gene TRBJ2-1, with 10 positions matching TRBD2. Germline values: CDR1 SGHRS, CDR2 YFSETQ. The CDR3 is made up of 15 amino acids. Trimming removed 0 bases from V and 6 bases from J; junction bases left unmatched: 3. CDR3 loop: CASSLGLAGANEQFF. In nucleotides, the CDR3 is TGCGCCAGCAGCTTGGGCCTAGCGGGAGCCAATGAGCAGTTCTTC.

On this clonotype: The germline gene is not matched at one end of the junction; a read error may be the cause. V and J are TRBV5-1 and TRBJ2-3, with 10 bases fitting TRBD2. Germline-derived CDR1 and CDR2 are SGHRS and YFSETQ. This CDR3 region has 17 residues. CDR3: CASSIPSGGYSTGTQYF. DNA of the CDR3: TGCGCCAGCAGCATCCCTAGCGGGGGCTACAGCACAGGTACGCAGTATTTT.

This clonotype was observed a few times. V gene TRBV5-1 combines with J gene TRBJ2-7; 10 bases are a match to TRBD1. CDR1 is SGHRS, CDR2 YFSETQ, per germline. V lost 1 base, J lost 1 base, and 5 bases stayed unmatched. CDR3 size: 16 residues. The CDR3 DNA sequence: TGCGCCAGCAGCTTGACCGTGGGACAGGGGTCCTACGAGCAGTACTTC. This translates into CASSLTVGQGSYEQYF.

The rearrangement joins TRBV12-3 or TRBV12-4 to TRBJ2-1, with 7 bases matching TRBD1. The CDR3 runs to 11 residues. The J segment lost 13 bases and the V segment lost 6 bases, leaving 6 bases of the junction unmatched. This CDR3 reads CASSPGTAQFF. The CDR3 DNA sequence: TGTGCCAGCAGCCCGGGGACAGCACAGTTCTTC.

The CDR3 loop reads CASSSNSGYEQYF. The CDR3 DNA reads as TGTGCCAGCAGTTCCAACTCTGGGTACGAGCAGTACTTC. The chain couples TRBV27 to TRBJ2-7; no reliable D call. V lost 4 bases, J lost 4 bases, and 11 bases lay in between. The CDR3 runs 13 residues. In germline, CDR1 is MNHEY, CDR2 SMNVEV (reference sequence).

This clonotype was observed a handful of times. The genes are TRBV30 and TRBJ1-6; 9 bases agree with TRBD1. After removal of 2 bases from V and 7 bases from J, the junction contained 3 bases not matched to a gene. CDR3 length equals 14 residues. CDR1 is GTSNPN and CDR2 is SVGIG in the germline V gene (reference sequence). The CDR3 spells CAWSTGTGNSPLHF. CDR3 in DNA: TGTGCCTGGAGTACAGGGACAGGGAATTCACCCCTCCACTTT.

The V call is TRBV7-9, the J call TRBJ2-1; 10 positions agree with TRBD1. V lost 3 bases, J lost 3 bases, and 2 bases stayed unmatched. Germline loops: CDR1 SEHNR, CDR2 FQNEAQ (reference sequence). The CDR3 is 15 amino acids. This chain's CDR3 is CASSFGTGDYNEQFF. The CDR3 nucleotides read TGTGCCAGCAGCTTCGGGACAGGGGACTACAATGAGCAGTTCTTC. The whole variable domain, filled in from reference TRBV7-9 and TRBJ2-1, reads DTGVSQNPRHKITKRGQNVTFRCDPISEHNRLYWYRQTLGQGPEFLTYFQNEAQLEKSRLLSDRFSAERPKGSFSTLEIQRTEQGDSAMYLCASSFGTGDYNEQFFGPGTRLTVL.

The rearrangement joins TRBV5-1 to TRBJ2-7; 13 nucleotides line up with TRBD2. Germline CDR1 SGHRS, CDR2 YFSETQ. The CDR3 totals 17 residues. The V segment lost 1 base and the J segment 5 bases; nucleotides outside the gene matches: 9. In nucleotides, the CDR3 is TGCGCCAGCAGCTTGAGACTAGCGGGAGGCCTGGCCCACGAGCAGTACTTC. This encodes CASSLRLAGGLAHEQYF.

The chain couples TRBV11-3 to TRBJ2-1; 7 bases agree with TRBD1. With V trimmed by 3 bases and J by 9 bases, 2 bases remained unmatched. The germline CDR1 and CDR2 sequences are SGHNT and YENEEA. This CDR3 is 12 amino acids long. CDR3 in amino acids: CASSFDRVEQFF. The CDR3 DNA reads as TGTGCCAGCAGCTTTGACAGGGTTGAGCAGTTCTTC.

This clonotype was found once. J is TRBJ2-7 and V is TRBV6-5, with 12 positions matching TRBD1. This CDR3 contains 16 residues. Germline loops: CDR1 MNHEY, CDR2 SVGAGI. With 5 bases clipped from V and 6 bases from J, the junction kept 11 bases outside the gene matches. CDR3 sequence reads: CASSLTSGTGGFEQYF. Here the CDR3 DNA reads TGTGCCAGCAGTCTAACCTCCGGGACAGGGGGCTTCGAGCAGTACTTC.

This clonotype has a handful of counts. The chain combines TRBV12-3 or TRBV12-4 with TRBJ2-7, with a possible D match to TRBD2 (6 bases). Trimming pared 6 bases from V and 2 bases from J, leaving 8 bases between. The CDR3 loop spans 12 amino acids. This CDR3 reads CASREGAYEQYF. CDR3 nucleotides: TGTGCCAGCAGGGAGGGAGCCTACGAGCAGTACTTC.

This clonotype was observed a few times. V and J are TRBV29-1 and TRBJ2-1; tentative D call: TRBD2 (6 bases). Germline V gives CDR1 SQVTM, CDR2 ANQGSEA. This CDR3 contains 14 residues. With 6 bases removed from V and 0 bases from J, the gap between germline ends came to 12 bases. Here the CDR3 DNA reads TGCAGCGTGGGGCGGGACTTCTCCTACAATGAGCAGTTCTTC. Residues: CSVGRDFSYNEQFF.

The J gene is TRBJ1-2, the V gene TRBV6-5, with D perhaps TRBD1 (6 bases). In germline, CDR1 is MNHEY, CDR2 SVGAGI. This CDR3 is 11 amino acids long. V lost 5 bases and J 8 bases, leaving 9 bases between the germline ends. The CDR3, as DNA: TGTGCCAGCAGTACAGGGATAGGCTACACCTTC. Its translation: CASSTGIGYTF.